This T cell receptor (beta chain) was recovered during a study of T cell responses to AZD1222 COVID-19 vaccine. Clones were sequenced by immunoSEQ multiplex PCR, and TCRdb holds only the in-frame ones, with some missing. The profile shows over 110,000 clones, roughly 90% of them singletons. About this clone itself: The antigen is unknown.

Notes on the study in general: No repertoire was sampled before or during the peak T cell response, only after it. Elevations in Spike-specific TCR breadth and depth followed administration of two AZD1222 doses. Donors were largely white British and mainly female; clonal diversity was possibly underestimated.

This CDR3 region has 11 residues. Germline CDR1 MNHNY, CDR2 SVGAGI (reference sequence). V was shortened by 6 bases and J by 14 bases, with 16 bases between the two germline ends. The clonotype comes from an adult who received the AZD1222 COVID-19 vaccine. The source was peripheral blood, collected 28 days after the second AZD1222 dose. This chain joins TRBV6-6 and TRBJ1-1; no definite D call. Written as DNA, the CDR3 is TGTGCCAGCAGAAGCAACTATCACGACTTCTTT. Translation: CASRSNYHDFF.